This is a list of T cell receptor beta chains from one sample in a study of T cell responses to AZD1222 COVID-19 vaccine. Sequencing used immunoSEQ multiplex PCR; TCRdb keeps in-frame clones, though not all of them. Of some 170,000 clones in the sample, about 88% are singletons; the top ten hold 1.5% to 2%. Sequences were derived from peripheral blood, sampled on day 0 of AZD1222 vaccination. These receptor sequences come from an adult in good health. Each CDR3 is given with its conserved first and last residue. Fields, in order: V gene, J gene, CDR3 protein.

V: TRBV6-5; J: TRBJ1-6; CDR3: CASSPPDGSYSPLHF
V: TRBV4-1; J: TRBJ1-5; CDR3: CASSQESSNQPQHF
V: TRBV19; J: TRBJ1-6; CDR3: CASQGASYNSPLHF
V: TRBV6-5; J: TRBJ2-7; CDR3: CASSYNLVGKLYEQYF
V: TRBV28; J: TRBJ1-6; CDR3: CASTLTLTSNSPLHF
V: TRBV5-1; J: TRBJ2-1; CDR3: CASSLGLQSSYNEQFF
V: TRBV28; J: TRBJ2-1; CDR3: CASSSQVVSYNEQFF
V: TRBV19; J: TRBJ1-4; CDR3: CASTPTGVREKLFF
V: TRBV29-1; J: TRBJ1-1; CDR3: CSVATAGGAFF
V: TRBV28; J: TRBJ1-6; CDR3: CASTLGRHNSPLHF
V: TRBV6-5; J: TRBJ2-3; CDR3: CASSYSRSGLTDTQYF
V: TRBV30; J: TRBJ1-5; CDR3: CAWSRGGGTSQHF
V: TRBV28; J: TRBJ2-1; CDR3: CASRRVGAVYNEQFF
V: TRBV6-5; J: TRBJ2-7; CDR3: CASSLHNGANYEQYF
V: TRBV5-8; J: TRBJ2-5; CDR3: CASSLVLGLEETQYF
V: TRBV7-9; J: TRBJ1-1; CDR3: CASSRDGGGNTEAFF
V: TRBV5-6; J: TRBJ1-2; CDR3: CASSRDISLYGYTF
V: TRBV20-1; J: TRBJ1-2; CDR3: CSASPPYPYGYTF
V: TRBV16; J: TRBJ1-2; CDR3: CASSQSSRGPHGYTF
V: TRBV9; J: TRBJ2-1; CDR3: CASSVSTSGRGTYNEQFF
V: TRBV28; J: TRBJ1-2; CDR3: CASRTQGNGNHGYTF
V: TRBV12-5; J: TRBJ1-2; CDR3: CASGLVTGGNYGYTF
V: TRBV7-2; J: TRBJ2-1; CDR3: CASSLGRAQPEQFF
V: TRBV6-1; J: TRBJ2-1; CDR3: CASSEAVVGEQFF
V: TRBV19; J: TRBJ2-1; CDR3: CASSIGAPGGSYNEQFF
V: TRBV7-6; J: TRBJ1-3; CDR3: CASSPGTAGNTIYF
V: TRBV19; J: TRBJ2-6; CDR3: CASGQSGANVLTF
V: TRBV6-8; J: TRBJ1-6; CDR3: CASSTGTDNSPLHF
V: TRBV19; J: TRBJ1-4; CDR3: CASKPGQGRGEKLFF
V: TRBV7-9; J: TRBJ1-5; CDR3: CASSLLGDSNQPQHF
V: TRBV28; J: TRBJ2-7; CDR3: CASSLLGTEQYF
V: TRBV10-3; J: TRBJ1-2; CDR3: CAIKLLGDYGYTF
V: TRBV4-2; J: TRBJ2-7; CDR3: CASSQDGSGSPHEQYF
V: TRBV6-1; J: TRBJ1-3; CDR3: CASSATGQRLSGNTIYF
V: TRBV6-5; J: TRBJ1-5; CDR3: CASSSPNSNQPQHF
V: TRBV28; J: TRBJ1-1; CDR3: CASSSRYRAPNTEAFF
V: TRBV6-5; J: TRBJ2-7; CDR3: CASTAGASSYEQYF
V: TRBV6-4; J: TRBJ2-5; CDR3: CASRGLAGGGQETQYF
V: TRBV6-6; J: TRBJ1-1; CDR3: CASNLQRFTEAFF
V: TRBV6-6; J: TRBJ1-5; CDR3: CASSYMSGGGGQPQHF
V: TRBV5-1; J: TRBJ1-4; CDR3: CASSLQGSANEKLFF
V: TRBV7-3; J: TRBJ2-1; CDR3: CASSVGTSRSYNEQFF
V: TRBV19; J: TRBJ2-1; CDR3: CASSIALRGGGNNEQFF
V: TRBV11-2; J: TRBJ1-2; CDR3: CASSYPQRTVGYTF
V: TRBV19; J: TRBJ1-5; CDR3: CASSSTGGGQPQHF
V: TRBV30; J: TRBJ2-3; CDR3: CAWKTNLLTDTQYF
V: TRBV19; J: TRBJ1-4; CDR3: CASSMEGPSRAWINEKLFF
V: TRBV18; J: TRBJ2-6; CDR3: CASSPSGANVLTF
V: TRBV4-3; J: TRBJ1-3; CDR3: CASSPNRGTGNTIYF
V: TRBV5-1; J: TRBJ2-5; CDR3: CASSPGTSGQETQYF
V: TRBV3-1/TRBV3-2; J: TRBJ1-1; CDR3: CASSPTRAVNTEAFF
V: TRBV6-5; J: TRBJ1-3; CDR3: CASSPDLVMNTIYF
V: TRBV6-2/TRBV6-3; J: TRBJ2-1; CDR3: CASSYSGTQTPNEQFF